The source of this TCR beta chain is a study of blood T cell repertoires in COVID-19. Across the study: The United States, Italy and Spain supplied acute and convalescent COVID-19 samples.

Authors' data handling: The authors estimated nucleated cell counts from reference gene primer amplification. Produced via immunoSEQ multiplex PCR; TCRdb's table is partial and in-frame only. V, J and clone size are those of that table, while D and trimming were read from the DNA. This sample yields more than 9,000 clones, of which around 90% are seen a single time; about 22% belongs to the top ten. V shed 3 bases and J shed 6 bases, with 13 bases lying between them. CDR1 is SGDLS and CDR2 is YYNGEE in the germline V gene. The CDR3 loop spans 15 amino acids. Sequenced sample: peripheral blood. The chain employs TRBV9 and TRBJ1-6, with D unclear. This receptor was identified in a woman in her sixties with active COVID-19. This chain's CDR3 is CASSAAGDLNSPLHF. CDR3 nucleotide sequence: TGTGCCAGCAGCGCAGCGGGAGACCTTAATTCACCCCTCCACTTT.